This TCR beta chain was recovered during a study of early T cells in non-severe SARS-CoV-2 infection (dated by TCRdb to the early 2020s). For the wider study: Bulk RNA from unsorted whole blood was used for TCR sequencing, so alpha and beta chains could not be paired. Overall study results and their limits: VDJdb matching was skewed toward anti-spike CD8 responses and likely underestimated virus-specific expansions, missing private and CD4 specificities.

The receptor library was made with 5' RACE. The sequencer was a NextSeq 500. The TCR library protocol attached unique molecular identifiers to individual cDNA molecules to correct for sequencing error and PCR bias. Both TCR alpha and beta chains were sequenced, and tight co-correlation was observed between alpha and beta sequence abundances in each sample. The study's processing was this. V gene, J gene and CDR3 annotation of TCR sequences was performed with Decombinator V4. Expanded TCRs were defined as changing significantly between any two time points under a Poisson model with p below 0.0001. TCR abundances were normalised to the total number of TCRs sequenced per sample and were expressed as counts per million. MAIT TCRs were defined by TRAV1-2 paired with TRAJ12, TRAJ20 or TRAJ33, and iNKT TCRs by TRAV10 paired with TRAJ18. A search of VDJdb, accessed on 1 November 2021, was run for TCRs annotated to CMV, EBV and SARS-CoV-2, with TCRs annotated for multiple antigens excluded. Using fastp trimming at Q25 and MiXCR clonotype assembly, TCRdb reanalyzed the public sequencing data and kept in-frame beta chains. Records with the same CDR3 protein are collapsed into one entry carrying the most frequent genes and DNA. Here the V and J calls rest on TCRdb's processing, not on the authors' analysis. This sample gives about 77,000 distinct CDR3 sequences in total; more than 7.5% of them show up just once. The ten largest clones take up more than 4.5% of the sample.

This clonotype was seen repeatedly, ten times or more. What antigen it recognizes has not been identified. Per-nucleotide qualities are absent, and no much larger clonotype sits a single base away. A case-control design nested within a healthcare worker cohort in London, UK, was used, with weekly nasopharyngeal swab PCR tests and blood sampling performed. Between 23 and 31 March 2020, the week of the UK lockdown, healthcare workers were enrolled and then followed up weekly for as long as 16 weeks. Reading from cysteine to phenylalanine, the CDR3 counts 15 amino acids. Left in the record is the CDR3 DNA by itself, 45 bases read in frame from the first base. V loses 4 bases at its end and J loses 4 bases; junction bases beyond the gene matches: 7. Via the germline V gene, CDR1 is SGHRS and CDR2 YFSETQ.

The chain is encoded by TRBV5-1 joined to TRBJ2-2, with 7 junctional bases fitting TRBD1. Sequencing was performed on whole blood. This clonotype originated in an adult who was a healthcare worker with PCR-confirmed SARS-CoV-2 infection or an uninfected control (not recorded which). The bases are TGCGCCAGCAGCCCGGGACAGAGTGTCACCGGGGAGCTGTTTTTT. Its protein reads: CASSPGQSVTGELFF.